This T cell receptor beta chain derives from a study of T cell responses to AZD1222 COVID-19 vaccine. Findings and limits, study-wide: Only 5 or 6 AZD1222 recipients were seropositive at baseline. Spike regions recognized by vaccine-associated CD4 TCRs spanned the protein, led by 160-218 and 743-854.

Repertoires were generated with immunoSEQ multiplex PCR, while TCRdb's copy carries only in-frame clones and drops some. There are about 140,000 clones in the sample; 90% occur only once, and approximately 3.6% lies in the top ten. The V end was cut by 5 bases, the J end by 5 bases, with 13 bases between. CDR1 and CDR2 (germline): SGHNT, YENEEA. This CDR3 region has 13 residues. Of note for this clone: Its antigen is unknown.

This chain uses TRBV11-3 with TRBJ2-7, with D possibly being TRBD1 or TRBD2 (5 bases each). The specimen was peripheral blood, collected on day 0 of AZD1222 vaccination. This clonotype was sampled from an adult in good health. The CDR3 coding sequence is TGTGCCAGCAGCCTCCTTCGGGGCCACGAGCAGTACTTC. It is translated as CASSLLRGHEQYF.